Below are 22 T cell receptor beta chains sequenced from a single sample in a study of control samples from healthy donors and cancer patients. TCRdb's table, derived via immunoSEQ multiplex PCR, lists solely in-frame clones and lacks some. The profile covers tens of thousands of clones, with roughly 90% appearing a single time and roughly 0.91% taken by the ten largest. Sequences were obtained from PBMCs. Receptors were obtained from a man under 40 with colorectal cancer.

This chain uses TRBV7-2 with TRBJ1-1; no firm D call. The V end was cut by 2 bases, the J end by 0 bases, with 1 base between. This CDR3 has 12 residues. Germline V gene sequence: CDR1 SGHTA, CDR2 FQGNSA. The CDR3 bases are TGTGCCAGCAGCTTAATGAACACTGAAGCTTTCTTT. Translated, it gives CASSLMNTEAFF.

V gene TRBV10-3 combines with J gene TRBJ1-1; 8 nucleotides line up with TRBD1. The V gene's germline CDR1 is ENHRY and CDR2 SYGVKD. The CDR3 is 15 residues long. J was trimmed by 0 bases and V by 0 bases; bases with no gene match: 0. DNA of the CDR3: TGTGCCATCAGTGAGTCGGGACAGGTGAACACTGAAGCTTTCTTT. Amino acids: CAISESGQVNTEAFF.

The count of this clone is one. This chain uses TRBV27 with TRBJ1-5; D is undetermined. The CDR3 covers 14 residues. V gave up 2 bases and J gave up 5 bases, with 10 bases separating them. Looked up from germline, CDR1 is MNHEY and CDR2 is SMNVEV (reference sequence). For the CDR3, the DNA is TGTGCCAGCAGTTTAAATGGGGTCTATCAGCCCCAGCATTTT. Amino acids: CASSLNGVYQPQHF.

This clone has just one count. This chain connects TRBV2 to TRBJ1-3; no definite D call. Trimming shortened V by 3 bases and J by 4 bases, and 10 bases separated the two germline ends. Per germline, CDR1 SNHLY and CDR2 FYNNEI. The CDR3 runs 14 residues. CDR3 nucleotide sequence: TGTGCCAGCAGTGATGAAGGGTTCGGAAACACCATATATTTT. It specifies CASSDEGFGNTIYF.

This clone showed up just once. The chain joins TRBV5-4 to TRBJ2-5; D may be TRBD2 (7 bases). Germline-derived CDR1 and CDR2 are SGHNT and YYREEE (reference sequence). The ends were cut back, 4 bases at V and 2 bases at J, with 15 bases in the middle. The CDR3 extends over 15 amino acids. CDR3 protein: CASSRDGGTQETQYF. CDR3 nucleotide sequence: TGTGCCAGCAGCAGGGACGGGGGGACACAAGAGACCCAGTACTTC.

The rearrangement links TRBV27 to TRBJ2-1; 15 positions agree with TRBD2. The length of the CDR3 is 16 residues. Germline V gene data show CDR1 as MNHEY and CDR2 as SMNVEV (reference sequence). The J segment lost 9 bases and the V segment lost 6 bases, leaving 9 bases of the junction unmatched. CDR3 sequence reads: CASRRWTSGGAGEQFF. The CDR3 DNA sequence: TGTGCCAGCAGGCGATGGACTAGCGGGGGGGCGGGTGAGCAGTTCTTC.

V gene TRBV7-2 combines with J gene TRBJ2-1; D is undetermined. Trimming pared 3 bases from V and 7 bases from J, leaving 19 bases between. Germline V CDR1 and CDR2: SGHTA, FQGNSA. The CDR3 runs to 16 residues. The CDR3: CASSFLTFSVENEQFF. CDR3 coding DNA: TGTGCCAGCAGCTTCCTGACCTTCTCTGTGGAAAATGAGCAGTTCTTC.

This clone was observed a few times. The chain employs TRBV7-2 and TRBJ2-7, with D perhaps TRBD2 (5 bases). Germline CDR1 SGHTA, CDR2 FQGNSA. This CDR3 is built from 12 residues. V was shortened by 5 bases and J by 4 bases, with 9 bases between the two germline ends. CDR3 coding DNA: TGTGCCAGCAGCGGAGGCATTTACGAGCAGTACTTC. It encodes CASSGGIYEQYF.

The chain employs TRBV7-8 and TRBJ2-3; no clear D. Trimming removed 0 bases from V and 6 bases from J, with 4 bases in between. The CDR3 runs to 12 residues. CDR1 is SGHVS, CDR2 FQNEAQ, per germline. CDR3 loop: CASSLAADTQYF. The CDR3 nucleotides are TGTGCCAGCAGCTTAGCAGCCGATACGCAGTATTTT.

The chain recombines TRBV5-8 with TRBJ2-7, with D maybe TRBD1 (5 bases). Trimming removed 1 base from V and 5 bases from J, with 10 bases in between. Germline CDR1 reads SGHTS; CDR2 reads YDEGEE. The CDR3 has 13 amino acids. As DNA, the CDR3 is TGTGCCAGCAGCTTGTACCAGGGAAACGAGCAGTACTTC. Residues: CASSLYQGNEQYF.

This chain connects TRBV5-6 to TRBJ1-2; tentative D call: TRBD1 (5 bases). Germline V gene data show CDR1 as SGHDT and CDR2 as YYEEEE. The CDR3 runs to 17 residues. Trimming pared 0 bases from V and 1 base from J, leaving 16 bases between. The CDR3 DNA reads TGTGCCAGCAGCTTGGTAACTGCAGGGCTTGTTAACTATGGCTACACCTTC. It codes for CASSLVTAGLVNYGYTF.

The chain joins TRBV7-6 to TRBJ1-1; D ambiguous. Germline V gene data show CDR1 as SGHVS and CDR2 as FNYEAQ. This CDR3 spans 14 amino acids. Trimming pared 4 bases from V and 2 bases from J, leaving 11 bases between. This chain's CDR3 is CASSSRTENTEAFF. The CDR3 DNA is TGTGCCAGCAGCTCGAGGACGGAAAACACTGAAGCTTTCTTT.

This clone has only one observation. CDR3 nucleotides: TGCGCCAGCAGCTTGGACAGCCTCACCTACGAGCAGTACTTC. Amino acid sequence: CASSLDSLTYEQYF. The V call is TRBV5-1, the J call TRBJ2-7; D is uncertain. This CDR3 comprises 14 residues. With 0 bases removed from V and 2 bases from J, the gap between germline ends came to 9 bases. Germline V lookup: CDR1 SGHRS, CDR2 YFSETQ.

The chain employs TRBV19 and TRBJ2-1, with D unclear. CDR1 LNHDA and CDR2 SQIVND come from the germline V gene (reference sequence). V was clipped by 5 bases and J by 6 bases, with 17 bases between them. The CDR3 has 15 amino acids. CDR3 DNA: TGTGCCAGTAGTCCCCAGGCGTTTACCAGCAATGAGCAGTTCTTC. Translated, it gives CASSPQAFTSNEQFF.

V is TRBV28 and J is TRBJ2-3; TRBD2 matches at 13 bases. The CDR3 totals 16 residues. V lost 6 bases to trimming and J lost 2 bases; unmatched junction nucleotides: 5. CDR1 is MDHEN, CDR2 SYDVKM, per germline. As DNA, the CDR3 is TGTGCCAGCAGCAGGGGACTAGCGGGATTCACAGATACGCAGTATTTT. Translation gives CASSRGLAGFTDTQYF.

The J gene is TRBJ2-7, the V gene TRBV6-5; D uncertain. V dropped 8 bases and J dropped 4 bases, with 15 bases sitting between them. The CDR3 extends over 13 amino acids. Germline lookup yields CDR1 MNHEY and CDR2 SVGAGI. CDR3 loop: CASSDGLGYEQYF. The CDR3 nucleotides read TGTGCCAGCTCGGACGGTTTAGGGTACGAGCAGTACTTC.

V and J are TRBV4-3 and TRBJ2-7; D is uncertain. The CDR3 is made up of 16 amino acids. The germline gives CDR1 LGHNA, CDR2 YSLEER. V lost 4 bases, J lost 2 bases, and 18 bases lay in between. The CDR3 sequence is CASSPKGSDSPYEQYF. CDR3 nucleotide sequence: TGCGCCAGCAGCCCCAAGGGTTCAGATTCCCCCTACGAGCAGTACTTC.

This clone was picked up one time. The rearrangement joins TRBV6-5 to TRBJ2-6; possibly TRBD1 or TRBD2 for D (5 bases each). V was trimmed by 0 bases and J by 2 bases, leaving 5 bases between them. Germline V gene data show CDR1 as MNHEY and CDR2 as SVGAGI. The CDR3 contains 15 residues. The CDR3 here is CASSYSGAGANVLTF. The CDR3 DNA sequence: TGTGCCAGCAGTTACTCGGGGGCTGGGGCCAACGTCCTGACTTTC.

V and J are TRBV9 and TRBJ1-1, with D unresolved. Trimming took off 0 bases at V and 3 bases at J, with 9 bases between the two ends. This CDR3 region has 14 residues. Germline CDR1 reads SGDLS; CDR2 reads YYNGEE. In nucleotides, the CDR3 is TGTGCCAGCAGCGTAGCGGGCAGAGACACTGAAGCTTTCTTT. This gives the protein CASSVAGRDTEAFF.

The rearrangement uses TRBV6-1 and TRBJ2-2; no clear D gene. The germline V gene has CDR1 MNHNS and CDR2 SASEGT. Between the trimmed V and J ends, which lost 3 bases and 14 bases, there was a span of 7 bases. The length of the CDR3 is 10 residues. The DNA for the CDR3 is TGTGCCAGCAGTGATTTGACACTGTTTTTT. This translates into CASSDLTLFF.

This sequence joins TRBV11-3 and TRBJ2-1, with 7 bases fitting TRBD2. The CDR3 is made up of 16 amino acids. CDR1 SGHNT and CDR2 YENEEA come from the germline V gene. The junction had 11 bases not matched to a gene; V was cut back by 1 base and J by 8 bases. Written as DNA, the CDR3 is TGTGCCAGCAGCTTAGGGAGCGGGGTCTTGTCGGATGAGCAGTTCTTC. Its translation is CASSLGSGVLSDEQFF.

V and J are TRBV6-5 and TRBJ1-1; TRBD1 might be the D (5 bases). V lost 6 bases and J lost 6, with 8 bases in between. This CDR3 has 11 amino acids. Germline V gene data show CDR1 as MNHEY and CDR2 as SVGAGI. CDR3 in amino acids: CASRRGAEAFF. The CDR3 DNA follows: TGTGCCAGCAGAAGGGGTGCTGAAGCTTTCTTT.